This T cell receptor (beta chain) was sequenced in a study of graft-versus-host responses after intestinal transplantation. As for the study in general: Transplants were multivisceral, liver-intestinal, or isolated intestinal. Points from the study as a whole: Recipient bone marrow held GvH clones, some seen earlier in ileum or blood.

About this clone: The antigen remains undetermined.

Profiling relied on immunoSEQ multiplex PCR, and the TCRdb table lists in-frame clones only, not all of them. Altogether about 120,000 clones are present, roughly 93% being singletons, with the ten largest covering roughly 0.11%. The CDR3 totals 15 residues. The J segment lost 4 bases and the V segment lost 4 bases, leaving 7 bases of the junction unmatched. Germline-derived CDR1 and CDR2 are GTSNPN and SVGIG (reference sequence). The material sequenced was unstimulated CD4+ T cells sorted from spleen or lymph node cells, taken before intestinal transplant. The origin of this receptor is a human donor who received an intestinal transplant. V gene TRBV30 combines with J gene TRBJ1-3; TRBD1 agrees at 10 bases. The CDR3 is CAWTWGQGSGNTIYF. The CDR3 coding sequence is TGTGCCTGGACCTGGGGACAGGGGTCCGGAAACACCATATATTTT. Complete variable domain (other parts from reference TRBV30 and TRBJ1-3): SQTIHQWPATLVQPVGSPLSLECTVEGTSNPNLYWYRQAAGRGLQLLFYSVGIGQISSEVPQNLSASRPQDRQFILSSKKLLLSDSGFYLCAWTWGQGSGNTIYFGEGSWLTVV.